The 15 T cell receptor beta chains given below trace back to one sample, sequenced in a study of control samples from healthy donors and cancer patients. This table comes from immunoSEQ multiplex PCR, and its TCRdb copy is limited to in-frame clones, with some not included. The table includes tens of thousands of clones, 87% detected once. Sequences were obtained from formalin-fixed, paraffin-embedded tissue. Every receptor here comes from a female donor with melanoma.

In nucleotides, the CDR3 is TGTGCCAGCAGCTTTATGGCAGGGGGGTACGAGCAGTACTTC. It translates to CASSFMAGGYEQYF. The chain recombines TRBV7-9 with TRBJ2-7, with D maybe TRBD1 (7 bases). This CDR3 is built from 14 residues. Germline CDR1 reads SEHNR; CDR2 reads FQNEAQ (reference sequence). V lost 3 bases, J lost 4 bases, and 13 bases lay in between. Supplemented by reference TRBV7-9 and TRBJ2-7, the full variable domain reads DTGVSQNPRHKITKRGQNVTFRCDPISEHNRLYWYRQTLGQGPEFLTYFQNEAQLEKSRLLSDRFSAERPKGSFSTLEIQRTEQGDSAMYLCASSFMAGGYEQYFGPGTRLTVT.

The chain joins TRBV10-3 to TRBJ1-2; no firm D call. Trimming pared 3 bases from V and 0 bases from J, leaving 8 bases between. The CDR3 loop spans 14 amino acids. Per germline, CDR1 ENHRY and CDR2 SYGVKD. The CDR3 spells CAISEGGPNYGYTF. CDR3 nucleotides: TGTGCCATCAGTGAAGGCGGACCTAACTATGGCTACACCTTC.

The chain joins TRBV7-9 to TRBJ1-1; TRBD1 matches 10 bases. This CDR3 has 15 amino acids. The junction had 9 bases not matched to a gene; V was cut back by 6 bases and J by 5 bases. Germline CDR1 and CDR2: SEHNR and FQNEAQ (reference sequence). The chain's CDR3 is CASSRQGAIGTEAFF. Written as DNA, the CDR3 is TGTGCCAGCAGTCGACAGGGGGCAATTGGAACTGAAGCTTTCTTT.

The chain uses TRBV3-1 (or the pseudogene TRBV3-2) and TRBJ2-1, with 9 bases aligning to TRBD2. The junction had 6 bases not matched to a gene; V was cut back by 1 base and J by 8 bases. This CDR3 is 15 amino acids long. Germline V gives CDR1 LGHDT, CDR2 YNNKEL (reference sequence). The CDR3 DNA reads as TGTGCCAGCAGCCAAGGAGCGGGAGGATGGGATGAGCAGTTCTTC. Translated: CASSQGAGGWDEQFF.

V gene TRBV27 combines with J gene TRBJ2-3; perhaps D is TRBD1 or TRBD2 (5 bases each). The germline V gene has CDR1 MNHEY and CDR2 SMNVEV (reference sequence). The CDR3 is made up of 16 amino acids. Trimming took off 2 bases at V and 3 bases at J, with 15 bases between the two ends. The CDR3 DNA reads TGTGCCAGCAGTTTAAGCCCCGGGACCGAGACAGATACGCAGTATTTT. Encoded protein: CASSLSPGTETDTQYF.

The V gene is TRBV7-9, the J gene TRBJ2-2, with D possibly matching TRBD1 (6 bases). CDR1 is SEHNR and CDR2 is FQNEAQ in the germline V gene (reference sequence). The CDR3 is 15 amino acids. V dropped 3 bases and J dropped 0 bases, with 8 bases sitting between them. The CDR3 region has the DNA TGTGCCAGCAGCTTTGGACAGCCGAACACCGGGGAGCTGTTTTTT. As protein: CASSFGQPNTGELFF.

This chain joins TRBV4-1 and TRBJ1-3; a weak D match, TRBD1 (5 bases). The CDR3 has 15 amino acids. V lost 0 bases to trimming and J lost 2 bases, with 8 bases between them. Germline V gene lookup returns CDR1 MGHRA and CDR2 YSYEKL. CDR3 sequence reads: CASSQEGTAGNTIYF. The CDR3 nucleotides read TGCGCCAGCAGCCAAGAAGGGACGGCTGGAAACACCATATATTTT.

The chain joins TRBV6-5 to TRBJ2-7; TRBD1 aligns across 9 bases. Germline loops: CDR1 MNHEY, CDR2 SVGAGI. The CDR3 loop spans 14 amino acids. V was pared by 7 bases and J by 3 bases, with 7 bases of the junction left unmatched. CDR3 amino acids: CASNSGTGYYEQYF. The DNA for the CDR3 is TGTGCCAGCAATTCTGGGACAGGGTACTACGAGCAGTACTTC.

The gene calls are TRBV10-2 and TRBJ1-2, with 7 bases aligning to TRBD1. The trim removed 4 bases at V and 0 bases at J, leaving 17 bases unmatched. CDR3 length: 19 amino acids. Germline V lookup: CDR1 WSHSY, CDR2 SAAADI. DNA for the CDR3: TGCGCCAGCAGTGTCCCCACAGGGGACACCTTCCTAGCTAACTATGGCTACACCTTC. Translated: CASSVPTGDTFLANYGYTF.

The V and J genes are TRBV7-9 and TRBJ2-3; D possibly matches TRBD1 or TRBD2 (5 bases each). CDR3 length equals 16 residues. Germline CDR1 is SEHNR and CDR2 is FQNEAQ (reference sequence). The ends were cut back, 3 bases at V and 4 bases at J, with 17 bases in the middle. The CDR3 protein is CASSFRTSLSADTQYF. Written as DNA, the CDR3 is TGTGCCAGCAGCTTCAGGACATCCCTTAGCGCAGATACGCAGTATTTT.

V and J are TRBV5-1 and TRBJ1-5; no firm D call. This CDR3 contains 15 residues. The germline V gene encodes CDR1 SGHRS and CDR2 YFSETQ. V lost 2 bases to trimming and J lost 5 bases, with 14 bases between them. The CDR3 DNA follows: TGCGCCAGCAGCTTAGAAGGGCATACGGATCAGCCCCAGCATTTT. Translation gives CASSLEGHTDQPQHF.

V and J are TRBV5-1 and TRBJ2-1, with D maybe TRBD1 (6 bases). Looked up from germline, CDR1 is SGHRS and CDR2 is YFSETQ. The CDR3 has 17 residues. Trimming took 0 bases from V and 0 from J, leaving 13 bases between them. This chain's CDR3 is CASSLASRGHSYNEQFF. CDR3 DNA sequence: TGCGCCAGCAGCTTGGCCTCTCGGGGACACTCCTACAATGAGCAGTTCTTC.

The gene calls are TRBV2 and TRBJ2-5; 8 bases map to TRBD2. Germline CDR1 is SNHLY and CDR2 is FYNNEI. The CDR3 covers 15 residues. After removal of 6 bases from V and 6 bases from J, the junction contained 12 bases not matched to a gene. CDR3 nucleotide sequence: TGTGCCAGCAGCCTCCCCGGGAGGGCCGGACAGACCCAGTACTTC. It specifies CASSLPGRAGQTQYF.

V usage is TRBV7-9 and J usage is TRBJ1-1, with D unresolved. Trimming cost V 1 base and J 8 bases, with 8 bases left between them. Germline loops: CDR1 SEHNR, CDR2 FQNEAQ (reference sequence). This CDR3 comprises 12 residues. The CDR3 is CASSLEMGEAFF. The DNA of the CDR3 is TGTGCCAGCAGCTTAGAGATGGGAGAAGCTTTCTTT. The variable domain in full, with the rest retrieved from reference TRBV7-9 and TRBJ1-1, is DTGVSQNPRHKITKRGQNVTFRCDPISEHNRLYWYRQTLGQGPEFLTYFQNEAQLEKSRLLSDRFSAERPKGSFSTLEIQRTEQGDSAMYLCASSLEMGEAFFGQGTRLTVV.

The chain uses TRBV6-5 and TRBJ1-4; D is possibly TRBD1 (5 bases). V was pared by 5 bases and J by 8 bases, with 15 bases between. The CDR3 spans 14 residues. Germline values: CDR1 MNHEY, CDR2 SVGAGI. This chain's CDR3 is CASSPRGGGEKLFF. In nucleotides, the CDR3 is TGTGCCAGCAGTCCCCGGGGGGGTGGCGAAAAACTGTTTTTT.